This is a list of T cell receptor beta chains from one sample in a study of Ad26.COV2.S vaccination and SARS-CoV-2 variants. This table comes from immunoSEQ multiplex PCR, and its TCRdb copy is limited to in-frame clones, with some not included. The repertoire holds roughly 390,000 clones, with 70% to 90% as singletons. The specimen was peripheral blood, collected in a trial of Ad26.COV2.S vaccine versus placebo. The source of these receptors is a person between 18 and 65 years old who received the Ad26.COV2.S COVID-19 vaccine or a placebo. The conserved cysteine and the conserved F or W are not part of the CDR3 here.

V	CDR3
TRBV30	AWGRTGGRETQY
TRBV6-2/TRBV6-3	ASGHRDRGQETQY
TRBV7-9	ASSPRAGAGEKLF
TRBV19	ASSEGPGGSIEQY
TRBV18	ASSSTGTGVSPLH
TRBV6-1	ASSEWGIGNTEAF
TRBV10-3	AISDYSDMYTQY
TRBV25-1	ASSEYIQGGYEQY
TRBV6-5	ASSWGTGDSRGYT
TRBV11-2	ASSLDPAGDLTGGEQF
TRBV4-3	ASSKDGGAGNTIY
TRBV6-1	ASSDPKTGNYGYT
TRBV4-1	ASSQAVAGNQPQH